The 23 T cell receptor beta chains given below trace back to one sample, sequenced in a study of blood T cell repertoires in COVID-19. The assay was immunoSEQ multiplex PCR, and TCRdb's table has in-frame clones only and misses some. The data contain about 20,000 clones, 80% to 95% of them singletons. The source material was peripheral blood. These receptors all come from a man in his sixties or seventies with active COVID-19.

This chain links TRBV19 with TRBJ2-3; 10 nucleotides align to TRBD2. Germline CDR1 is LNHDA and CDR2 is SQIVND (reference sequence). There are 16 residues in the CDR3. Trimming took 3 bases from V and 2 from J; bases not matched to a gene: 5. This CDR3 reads CASSILAGDVTDTQYF. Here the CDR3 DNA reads TGTGCCAGTAGTATCCTAGCGGGAGATGTCACAGATACGCAGTATTTT. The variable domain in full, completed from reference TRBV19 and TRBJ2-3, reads DGGITQSPKYLFRKEGQNVTLSCEQNLNHDAMYWYRQDPGQGLRLIYYSQIVNDFQKGDIAEGYSVSREKKESFPLTVTSAQKNPTAFYLCASSILAGDVTDTQYFGPGTRLTVL.

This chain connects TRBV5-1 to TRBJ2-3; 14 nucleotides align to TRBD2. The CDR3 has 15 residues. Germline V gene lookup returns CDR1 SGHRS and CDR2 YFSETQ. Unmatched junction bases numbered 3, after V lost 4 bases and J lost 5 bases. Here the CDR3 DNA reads TGCGCCAGCAGCCTCGGGACTAGCGGGAGAGATACGCAGTATTTT. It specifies CASSLGTSGRDTQYF.

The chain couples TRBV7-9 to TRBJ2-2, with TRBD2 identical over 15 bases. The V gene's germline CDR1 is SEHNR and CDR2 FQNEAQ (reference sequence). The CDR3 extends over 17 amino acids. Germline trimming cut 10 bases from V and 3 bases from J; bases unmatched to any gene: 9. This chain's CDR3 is CATLGLAGGFDTGELFF. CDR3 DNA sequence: TGTGCCACCCTGGGACTAGCGGGAGGATTTGACACCGGGGAGCTGTTTTTT. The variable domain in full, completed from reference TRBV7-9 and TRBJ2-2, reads DTGVSQNPRHKITKRGQNVTFRCDPISEHNRLYWYRQTLGQGPEFLTYFQNEAQLEKSRLLSDRFSAERPKGSFSTLEIQRTEQGDSAMYLCATLGLAGGFDTGELFFGEGSRLTVL.

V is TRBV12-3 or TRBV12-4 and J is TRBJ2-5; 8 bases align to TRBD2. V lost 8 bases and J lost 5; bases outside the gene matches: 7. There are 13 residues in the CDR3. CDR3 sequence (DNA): TGTGCCAGCGGACTAGCTTTGGAGGAGACCCAGTACTTC. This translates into CASGLALEETQYF.

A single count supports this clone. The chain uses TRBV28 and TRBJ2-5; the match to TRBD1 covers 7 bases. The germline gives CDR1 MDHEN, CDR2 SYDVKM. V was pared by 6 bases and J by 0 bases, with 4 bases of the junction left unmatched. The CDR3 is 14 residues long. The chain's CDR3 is CASSTGQHQETQYF. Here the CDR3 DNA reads TGTGCCAGCAGCACGGGACAGCACCAAGAGACCCAGTACTTC.

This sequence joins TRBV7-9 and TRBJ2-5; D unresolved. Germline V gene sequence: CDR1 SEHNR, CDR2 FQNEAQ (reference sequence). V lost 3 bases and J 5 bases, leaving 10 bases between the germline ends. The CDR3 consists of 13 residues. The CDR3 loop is CASSLSGPETQYF. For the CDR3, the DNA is TGTGCCAGCAGCTTGAGTGGTCCCGAGACCCAGTACTTC.

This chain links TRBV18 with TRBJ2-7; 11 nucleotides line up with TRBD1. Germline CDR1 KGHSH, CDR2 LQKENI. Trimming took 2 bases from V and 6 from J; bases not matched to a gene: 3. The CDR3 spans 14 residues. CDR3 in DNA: TGTGCCAGCTCACCAGGGACAGGGGGGGGCGAGCAGTACTTC. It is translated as CASSPGTGGGEQYF. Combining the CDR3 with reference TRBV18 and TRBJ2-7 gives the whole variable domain NAGVMQNPRHLVRRRGQEARLRCSPMKGHSHVYWYRQLPEEGLKFMVYLQKENIIDESGMPKERFSAEFPKEGPSILRIQQVVRGDSAAYFCASSPGTGGGEQYFGPGTRLTVT.

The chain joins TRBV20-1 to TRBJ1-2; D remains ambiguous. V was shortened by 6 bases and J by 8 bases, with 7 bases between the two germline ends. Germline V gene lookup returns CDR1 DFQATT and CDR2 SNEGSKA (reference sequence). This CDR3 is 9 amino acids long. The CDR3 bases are TGCAGTGCCCTGTTGGGCTACACCTTC. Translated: CSALLGYTF.

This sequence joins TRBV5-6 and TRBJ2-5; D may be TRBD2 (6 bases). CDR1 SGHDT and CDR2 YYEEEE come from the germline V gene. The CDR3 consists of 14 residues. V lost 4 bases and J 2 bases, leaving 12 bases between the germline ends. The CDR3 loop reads CASSLRDSQETQYF. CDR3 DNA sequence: TGTGCCAGCAGCCTCCGGGACTCTCAAGAGACCCAGTACTTC.

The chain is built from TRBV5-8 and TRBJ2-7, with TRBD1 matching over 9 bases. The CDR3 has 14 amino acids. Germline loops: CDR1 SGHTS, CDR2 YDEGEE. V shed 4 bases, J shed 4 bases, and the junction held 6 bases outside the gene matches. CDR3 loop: CASSPRTGVYEQYF. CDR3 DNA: TGTGCCAGCAGCCCCCGGACAGGGGTTTACGAGCAGTACTTC.

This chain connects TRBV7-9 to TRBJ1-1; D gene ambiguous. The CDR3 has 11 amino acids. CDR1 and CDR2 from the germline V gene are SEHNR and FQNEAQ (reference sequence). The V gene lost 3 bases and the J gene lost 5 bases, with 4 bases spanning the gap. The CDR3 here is CASSLSTEAFF. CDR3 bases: TGTGCCAGCAGCTTGTCTACTGAAGCTTTCTTT.

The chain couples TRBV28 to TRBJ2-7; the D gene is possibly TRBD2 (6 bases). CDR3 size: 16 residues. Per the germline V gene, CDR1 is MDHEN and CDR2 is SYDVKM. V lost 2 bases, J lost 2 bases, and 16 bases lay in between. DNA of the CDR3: TGTGCCAGCAGTTTAGAAGGGGACTTCTTCACCTACGAGCAGTACTTC. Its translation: CASSLEGDFFTYEQYF.

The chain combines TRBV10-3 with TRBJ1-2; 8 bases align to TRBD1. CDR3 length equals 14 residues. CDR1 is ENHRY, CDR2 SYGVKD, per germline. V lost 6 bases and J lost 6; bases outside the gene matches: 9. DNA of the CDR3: TGTGCCATCAGCGACCTACAGGGGGTCCATGGCTACACCTTC. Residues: CAISDLQGVHGYTF.

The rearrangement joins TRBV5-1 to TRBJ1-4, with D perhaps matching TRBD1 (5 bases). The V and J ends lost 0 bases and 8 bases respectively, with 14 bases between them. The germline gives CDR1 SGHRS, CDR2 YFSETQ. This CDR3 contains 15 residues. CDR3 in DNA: TGCGCCAGCAGCTTGGCGGGACTTGTAGGGGAAAAACTGTTTTTT. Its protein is CASSLAGLVGEKLFF.

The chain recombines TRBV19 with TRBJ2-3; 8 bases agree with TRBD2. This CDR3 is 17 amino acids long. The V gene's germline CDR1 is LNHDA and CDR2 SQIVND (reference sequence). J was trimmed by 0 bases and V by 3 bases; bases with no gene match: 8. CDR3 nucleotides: TGTGCCAGTAGTATCTCAACTAGCGGAGGCAGCACAGATACGCAGTATTTT. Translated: CASSISTSGGSTDTQYF.

CDR3: CASSSGTGAYEQYF. In nucleotides, the CDR3 is TGTGCCAGCAGCTCGGGGACAGGGGCCTACGAGCAGTACTTC. V is TRBV11-2 and J is TRBJ2-7; 10 bases align to TRBD1. The germline V gene encodes CDR1 SGHAT and CDR2 FQNNGV. The CDR3 length is 14 residues. V lost 4 bases to trimming and J lost 2 bases; unmatched junction nucleotides: 2.

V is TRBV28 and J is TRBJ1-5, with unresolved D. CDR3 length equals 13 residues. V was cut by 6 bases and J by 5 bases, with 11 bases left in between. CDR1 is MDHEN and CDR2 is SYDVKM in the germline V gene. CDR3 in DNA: TGTGCCAGCAGAATAGCCGGGGATCAGCCCCAGCATTTT. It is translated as CASRIAGDQPQHF. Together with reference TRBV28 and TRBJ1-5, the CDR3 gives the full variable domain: DVKVTQSSRYLVKRTGEKVFLECVQDMDHENMFWYRQDPGLGLRLIYFSYDVKMKEKGDIPEGYSVSREKKERFSLILESASTNQTSMYLCASRIAGDQPQHFGDGTRLSIL.

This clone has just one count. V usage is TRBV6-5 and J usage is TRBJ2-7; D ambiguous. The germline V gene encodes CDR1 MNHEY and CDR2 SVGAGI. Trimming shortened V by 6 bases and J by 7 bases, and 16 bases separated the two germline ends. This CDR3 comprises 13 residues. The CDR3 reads CASRSPTAREQYF. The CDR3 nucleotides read TGTGCCAGCAGGTCACCGACTGCTAGGGAGCAGTACTTC.

This CDR3 is CASSLIISYEQYF. The CDR3 nucleotides read TGTGCCAGCAGCCTTATAATATCCTACGAGCAGTACTTC. The V and J genes are TRBV5-6 and TRBJ2-7, with no clear D. The CDR3 totals 13 residues. Per germline, CDR1 SGHDT and CDR2 YYEEEE. With 4 bases removed from V and 1 base from J, the gap between germline ends came to 9 bases.

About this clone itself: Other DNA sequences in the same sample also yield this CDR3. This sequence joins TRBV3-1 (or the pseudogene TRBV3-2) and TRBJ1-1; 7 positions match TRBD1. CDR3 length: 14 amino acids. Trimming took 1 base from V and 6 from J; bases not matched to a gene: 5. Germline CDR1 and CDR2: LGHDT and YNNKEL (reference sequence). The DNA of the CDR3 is TGTGCCAGCAGCCAAGCGGACAGGCGGGCTGAAGCTTTCTTT. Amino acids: CASSQADRRAEAFF.

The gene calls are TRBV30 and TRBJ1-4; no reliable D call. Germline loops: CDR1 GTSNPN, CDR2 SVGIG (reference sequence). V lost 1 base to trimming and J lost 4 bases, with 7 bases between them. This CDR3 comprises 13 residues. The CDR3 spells CAWSASVNEKLFF. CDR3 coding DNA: TGTGCCTGGAGTGCTTCTGTTAATGAAAAACTGTTTTTT. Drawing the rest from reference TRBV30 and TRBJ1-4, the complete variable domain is SQTIHQWPATLVQPVGSPLSLECTVEGTSNPNLYWYRQAAGRGLQLLFYSVGIGQISSEVPQNLSASRPQDRQFILSSKKLLLSDSGFYLCAWSASVNEKLFFGSGTQLSVL.

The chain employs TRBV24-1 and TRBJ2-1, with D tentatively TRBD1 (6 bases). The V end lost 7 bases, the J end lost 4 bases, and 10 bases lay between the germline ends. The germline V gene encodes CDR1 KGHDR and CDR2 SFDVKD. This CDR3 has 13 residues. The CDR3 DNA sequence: TGTGCCACCAGACAGGGATTATACAATGAGCAGTTCTTC. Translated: CATRQGLYNEQFF.

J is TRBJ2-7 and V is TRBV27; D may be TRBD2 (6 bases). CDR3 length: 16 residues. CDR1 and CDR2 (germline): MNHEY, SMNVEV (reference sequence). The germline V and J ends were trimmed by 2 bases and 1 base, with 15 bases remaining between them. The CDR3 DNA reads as TGTGCCAGCAGTTTAAAGGCGGGGACTTCATCCTACGAGCAGTACTTC. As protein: CASSLKAGTSSYEQYF.